These 20 T cell receptor beta chains were all obtained from the same sample, sequenced in a study of T-cell reconstitution after alpha-beta-depleted transplantation in children. Unique molecular identifiers were incorporated during preparation of the TCRbeta library. TCRdb re-called the PCR reads through MiXCR, storing one row per CDR3 protein. The data show hundreds of thousands of distinct CDR3 sequences, about 12% seen once. The sequenced sample was PBMCs, obtained before TCRalphabeta/CD19-depleted stem cell transplant. Every receptor here comes from a girl aged 2-10 years with congenital amegakaryocytic thrombocytopenia, due to receive a stem cell transplant.

This clonotype was recorded at least ten times. The rearrangement uses TRBV27 and TRBJ2-2; TRBD2 agrees at 10 bases. Germline loops: CDR1 MNHEY, CDR2 SMNVEV (reference sequence). The CDR3 loop spans 14 amino acids. Trimming at V came to 2 bases and at J to 6 bases, leaving 0 bases not matched to a gene. CDR3 bases: TGTGCCAGCAGTTTAGGACTAGCGGCCGGGGAGCTGTTTTTT. This encodes CASSLGLAAGELFF.

This clonotype was recorded at least ten times. The chain recombines TRBV4-1 with TRBJ2-7; no clear D. The CDR3 contains 15 residues. With 0 bases removed from V and 4 bases from J, the gap between germline ends came to 13 bases. Germline V gives CDR1 MGHRA, CDR2 YSYEKL. The CDR3 DNA is TGCGCCAGCAGCCAAGAATTTACAGTCGGTTACGAGCAGTACTTC. Protein: CASSQEFTVGYEQYF.

This clonotype was detected many times. V is TRBV20-1 and J is TRBJ1-1; no clear D gene. The V and J ends lost 3 bases and 5 bases respectively, with 7 bases between them. Germline CDR1 and CDR2: DFQATT and SNEGSKA (reference sequence). This CDR3 has 11 residues. This chain's CDR3 is CSARAGTEAFF. Here the CDR3 DNA reads TGCAGTGCTAGGGCGGGAACTGAAGCTTTCTTT.

This clonotype showed up just once. With a much larger clone just one base away, this may be a read error. The chain carries TRBV29-1 and TRBJ2-7; TRBD2 agrees at 8 bases. Germline V CDR1 and CDR2: SQVTM, ANQGSEA. CDR3 length: 14 amino acids. This chain's CDR3 is CSVAPAGEIYEHYF. CDR3 DNA sequence: TGCAGCGTTGCCCCAGCGGGAGAGATCTACGAGCATTACTTC.

This clonotype was found many times. The V call is TRBV5-6, the J call TRBJ1-5; D gene ambiguous. V was pared by 3 bases and J by 0 bases, with 7 bases between. CDR3 length equals 14 residues. Germline CDR1 is SGHDT and CDR2 is YYEEEE. The CDR3 nucleotides read TGTGCCAGCAGCTCGGGGAATAGCAATCAGCCCCAGCATTTT. Translating it yields CASSSGNSNQPQHF.

This chain uses TRBV7-8 with TRBJ2-1, with unresolved D. The CDR3 is made up of 16 amino acids. The germline V gene has CDR1 SGHVS and CDR2 FQNEAQ. Deletions cut 5 bases from V and 8 bases from J, with 22 bases between. CDR3 sequence reads: CASSLFVLLRFDEQFF. The CDR3 nucleotides read TGTGCCAGCAGCCTCTTCGTACTGCTTAGGTTCGATGAGCAGTTCTTC.

The table lists this clonotype with a few counts. V usage is TRBV12-3 or TRBV12-4 and J usage is TRBJ2-3, with a possible D match to TRBD1 (5 bases). V lost 3 bases and J 4 bases, leaving 32 bases between the germline ends. The CDR3 extends over 21 amino acids. CDR3 amino acids: CASSFPSLESLWPGLADTQYF. In nucleotides, the CDR3 is TGTGCCAGCAGTTTCCCCTCCCTCGAGAGCTTATGGCCAGGGCTGGCAGATACGCAGTATTTT.

This clonotype was picked up a small number of times. The chain uses TRBV5-1 and TRBJ2-1; 10 nucleotides line up with TRBD1. Germline trimming cut 4 bases from V and 14 bases from J; bases unmatched to any gene: 9. The CDR3 totals 13 residues. CDR1 is SGHRS, CDR2 YFSETQ, per germline. As DNA, the CDR3 is TGCGCCAGCAGCGGTGGGACAGGGGACTGGGAGTTCTTC. It translates to CASSGGTGDWEFF. Full variable domain (missing parts from reference TRBV5-1 and TRBJ2-1): KAGVTQTPRYLIKTRGQQVTLSCSPISGHRSVSWYQQTPGQGLQFLFEYFSETQRNKGNFPGRFSGRQFSNSRSEMNVSTLELGDSALYLCASSGGTGDWEFFGPGTRLTVL.

This clonotype showed up many times. The junction departs from the called germline gene at one end, perhaps through a read error. The J gene is TRBJ1-5, the V gene TRBV12-3 or TRBV12-4; D possibly corresponds to TRBD1 (5 bases). This CDR3 comprises 13 residues. CDR3 sequence: CASTWGGTQPHHF. The CDR3 nucleotides read TGTGCCAGCACCTGGGGGGGGACTCAGCCCCATCATTTT.

The genes are TRBV19 and TRBJ2-3, with TRBD2 as a possible D gene (6 bases). With 9 bases removed from V and 2 bases from J, the gap between germline ends came to 18 bases. The V gene's germline CDR1 is LNHDA and CDR2 SQIVND (reference sequence). This CDR3 is 15 amino acids long. The CDR3 nucleotides read TGTGCCAGCTCCTTGTGGTCGGGGGTCACAGATACGCAGTATTTT. It specifies CASSLWSGVTDTQYF.

The chain is built from TRBV5-1 and TRBJ1-5; D possibly corresponds to TRBD1 (5 bases). V shed 3 bases and J shed 7 bases, with 14 bases lying between them. Germline lookup yields CDR1 SGHRS and CDR2 YFSETQ. This CDR3 comprises 14 residues. CDR3 coding DNA: TGCGCCAGCAGCTGGGGGGGGAGCGGGCAGCCCCAGCATTTT. It codes for CASSWGGSGQPQHF.

V usage is TRBV5-1 and J usage is TRBJ2-1, with TRBD2 matching over 7 bases. The ends lost 7 bases at V and 1 base at J; junction bases unmatched: 14. The germline V gene has CDR1 SGHRS and CDR2 YFSETQ. The CDR3 covers 17 residues. CDR3 amino acids: CASAKAGEGPSYNEQFF. Here the CDR3 DNA reads TGCGCCAGCGCCAAGGCCGGGGAGGGCCCTTCCTACAATGAGCAGTTCTTC.

At least ten counts were recorded for this clonotype. The chain carries TRBV20-1 and TRBJ2-7; no firm D call. This CDR3 spans 14 amino acids. Germline V gene lookup returns CDR1 DFQATT and CDR2 SNEGSKA (reference sequence). Trimming shortened V by 5 bases and J by 3 bases, and 17 bases separated the two germline ends. The CDR3: CSASGQRDGYEQYF. The CDR3, as DNA: TGCAGTGCTTCCGGGCAACGAGACGGCTACGAGCAGTACTTC.

This clonotype was counted between two and nine times. At one of its ends the junction is not consistent with the germline gene, which may arise from a read error. The chain couples TRBV28 to TRBJ2-4, with D perhaps assigned TRBD1 or TRBD2 (6 bases each). Germline V lookup: CDR1 MDHEN, CDR2 SYDVKM. This CDR3 has 11 residues. Written as DNA, the CDR3 is TGTGCCAGCAGTTTGGCGGGGACACCATTCTTC. Residues: CASSLAGTPFF.

This clonotype was observed at least ten times. The chain uses TRBV5-1 and TRBJ2-1; D gene ambiguous. Between the trimmed V and J ends, which lost 0 bases and 7 bases, there was a span of 11 bases. Germline V gene data show CDR1 as SGHRS and CDR2 as YFSETQ. This CDR3 region has 14 residues. This CDR3 reads CASSLVEVSNEQFF. For the CDR3, the DNA is TGCGCCAGCAGCTTGGTGGAAGTTTCTAATGAGCAGTTCTTC.

The chain recombines TRBV18 with TRBJ1-2; no reliable D call. CDR3 length: 15 residues. Germline V gene data show CDR1 as KGHSH and CDR2 as LQKENI. Trimming cost V 3 bases and J 0 bases, with 11 bases left between them. CDR3 DNA sequence: TGTGCCAGCTCACCGGCGAGAGGACCTAACTATGGCTACACCTTC. Residues: CASSPARGPNYGYTF.

The table lists this clonotype with many counts. CDR3 sequence: CSASYRFYEQYF. In DNA, the CDR3 is TGCAGTGCTAGTTACAGGTTCTACGAGCAGTACTTC. The genes are TRBV20-1 and TRBJ2-7; D is perhaps TRBD1 (5 bases). The CDR3 consists of 12 residues. The germline V and J ends were trimmed by 3 bases and 3 bases, with 9 bases remaining between them. Germline V gene lookup returns CDR1 DFQATT and CDR2 SNEGSKA (reference sequence).

This clonotype occurred a few times. The J gene is TRBJ2-7, the V gene TRBV20-1; D is uncertain. The V gene lost 0 bases and the J gene lost 3 bases, with 9 bases spanning the gap. The CDR3 is 13 residues long. Per germline, CDR1 DFQATT and CDR2 SNEGSKA (reference sequence). CDR3 protein: CSAREGLNYEQYF. The CDR3 bases are TGCAGTGCTAGAGAAGGGCTGAACTACGAGCAGTACTTC.

This clonotype was observed a handful of times. The chain uses TRBV9 and TRBJ2-5; possibly TRBD2 for D (6 bases). The germline V gene has CDR1 SGDLS and CDR2 YYNGEE. There are 14 residues in the CDR3. The V gene lost 4 bases and the J gene lost 5 bases, with 15 bases spanning the gap. The CDR3 DNA is TGTGCCAGCAGCCCCCTCGGGGGAGATGAGACCCAGTACTTC. Protein product: CASSPLGGDETQYF.

This clonotype was counted at least ten times. V gene TRBV5-1 combines with J gene TRBJ2-5, with 8 bases identical to TRBD2. Germline CDR1 and CDR2: SGHRS and YFSETQ. The trim removed 4 bases at V and 2 bases at J, leaving 4 bases unmatched. The CDR3 contains 14 residues. DNA of the CDR3: TGCGCCAGCAGCCCCGGGGGGGGTCAAGAGACCCAGTACTTC. Translated, it gives CASSPGGGQETQYF.